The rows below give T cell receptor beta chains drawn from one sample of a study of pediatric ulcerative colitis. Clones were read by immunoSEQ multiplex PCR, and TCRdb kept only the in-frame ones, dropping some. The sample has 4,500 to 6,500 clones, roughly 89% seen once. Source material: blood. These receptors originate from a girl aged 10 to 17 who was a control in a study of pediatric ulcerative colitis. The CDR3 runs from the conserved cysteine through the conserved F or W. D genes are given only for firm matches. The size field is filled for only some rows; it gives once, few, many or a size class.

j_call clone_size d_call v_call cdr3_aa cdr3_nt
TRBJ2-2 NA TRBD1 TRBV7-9 CASSTHRTGGDTGELFF TGTGCCAGCAGCACCCATCGGACAGGGGGCGATACCGGGGAGCTGTTTTTT
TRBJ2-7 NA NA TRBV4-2 CASSPFGGVGAGSYEQYF TGTGCCAGCAGCCCCTTCGGTGGCGTGGGAGCGGGCTCCTACGAGCAGTACTTC
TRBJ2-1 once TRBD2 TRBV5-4 CASSGSGRFDEQFF TGTGCCAGCAGCGGTAGCGGGAGGTTCGATGAGCAGTTCTTC
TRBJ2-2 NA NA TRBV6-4 CASSGDNTGELFF TGTGCCAGCAGTGGGGACAACACCGGGGAGCTGTTTTTT
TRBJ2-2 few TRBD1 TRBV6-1 CASSEGTGDTGELFF TGTGCCAGCAGTGAAGGGACAGGGGACACCGGGGAGCTGTTTTTT
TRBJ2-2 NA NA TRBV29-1 CSVDRGNTGELFF TGCAGCGTTGACAGGGGAAACACCGGGGAGCTGTTTTTT
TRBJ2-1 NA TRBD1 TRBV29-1 CSVDLGGPYNEQFF TGCAGCGTTGACTTAGGGGGCCCCTACAATGAGCAGTTCTTC
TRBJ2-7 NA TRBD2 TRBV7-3 CASSFSRGDEQYF TGTGCCAGCAGCTTCTCTCGGGGGGACGAGCAGTACTTC
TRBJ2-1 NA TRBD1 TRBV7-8 CASSSVQGKGLNEQFF TGTGCCAGCAGCTCCGTACAGGGGAAAGGACTCAATGAGCAGTTCTTC
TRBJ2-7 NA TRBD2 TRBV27 CASSLSTGRAGYEQYF TGTGCCAGCAGTTTAAGTACGGGGAGGGCCGGGTACGAGCAGTACTTC
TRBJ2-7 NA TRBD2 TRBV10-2 CASTETGLNYEQYF TGCGCCAGCACTGAAACGGGACTAAACTACGAGCAGTACTTC
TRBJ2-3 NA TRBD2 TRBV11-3 CASSLGGGRGTDTQYF TGTGCCAGCAGCTTAGGGGGCGGGAGGGGCACAGATACGCAGTATTTT
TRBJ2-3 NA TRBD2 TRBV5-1 CASSPSGRVRGTDTQYF TGCGCCAGCAGCCCTAGCGGGAGGGTCCGGGGCACAGATACGCAGTATTTT
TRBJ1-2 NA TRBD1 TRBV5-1 CASSPEGQPHGYTF TGCGCCAGCAGCCCGGAGGGACAGCCACATGGCTACACCTTC
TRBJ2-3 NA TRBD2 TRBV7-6 CASSLLAGGYTDTQYF TGTGCCAGCAGCTTACTAGCGGGAGGGTACACAGATACGCAGTATTTT
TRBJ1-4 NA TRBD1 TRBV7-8 CASSLFGTGNEKLFF TGTGCCAGCAGCTTATTCGGGACAGGAAATGAAAAACTGTTTTTT
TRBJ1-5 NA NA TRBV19 CASSTGIFNQPQHF TGTGCCAGTAGTACAGGGATTTTCAATCAGCCCCAGCATTTT
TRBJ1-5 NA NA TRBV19 CASSMFGVQPQHF TGTGCCAGTAGTATGTTTGGGGTGCAGCCCCAGCATTTT
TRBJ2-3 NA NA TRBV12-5 CASGLTSGADTQYF TGTGCTAGTGGTTTGACGTCAGGGGCAGATACGCAGTATTTT
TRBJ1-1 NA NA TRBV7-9 CASSLVVRGTEAFF TGTGCCAGCAGCTTAGTGGTCAGGGGCACTGAAGCTTTCTTT
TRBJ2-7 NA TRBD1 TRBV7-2 CASRYIGTGIYEQYF TGTGCCAGCAGGTATATAGGGACAGGCATCTACGAGCAGTACTTC
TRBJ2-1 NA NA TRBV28 CALGGMGSEQFF TGTGCCTTGGGAGGAATGGGGAGTGAGCAGTTCTTC
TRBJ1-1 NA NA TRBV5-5 CASSPTGPEAFF TGTGCCAGCAGTCCCACAGGGCCTGAAGCTTTCTTT
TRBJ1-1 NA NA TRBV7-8 CASSSGGGSTEAFF TGTGCCAGCAGCTCAGGAGGAGGCAGCACTGAAGCTTTCTTT
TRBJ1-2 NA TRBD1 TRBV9 CASSPGVGGDYGYTF TGTGCCAGCAGCCCCGGGGTAGGGGGCGACTATGGCTACACCTTC
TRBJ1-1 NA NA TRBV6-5 CASSRQRMNTEAFF TGTGCCAGCAGTCGACAGAGGATGAACACTGAAGCTTTCTTT
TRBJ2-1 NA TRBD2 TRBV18 CASSPAGVDNEQFF TGTGCCAGCTCACCAGCGGGAGTGGACAATGAGCAGTTCTTC
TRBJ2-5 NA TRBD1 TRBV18 CASSPVPRTGGQETQYF TGTGCCAGCTCACCGGTCCCCCGGACAGGGGGACAAGAGACCCAGTACTTC
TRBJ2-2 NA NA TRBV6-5 CASSYSTGIAGELFF TGTGCCAGCAGTTACTCGACGGGCATCGCCGGGGAGCTGTTTTTT
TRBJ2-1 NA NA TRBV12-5 CASGSHLYNEQFF TGTGCTAGTGGCTCGCACCTATACAATGAGCAGTTCTTC
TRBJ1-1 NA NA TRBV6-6 CASRAGGEAFF TGTGCCAGCAGGGCCGGGGGGGAAGCTTTCTTT
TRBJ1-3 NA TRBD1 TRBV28 CASSQGQPGNTIYF TGTGCCAGCAGCCAGGGACAGCCTGGAAACACCATATATTTT
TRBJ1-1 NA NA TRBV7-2 CASSLSLGVHLNTEAFF TGTGCCAGCAGCCTATCGTTGGGAGTCCATTTGAACACTGAAGCTTTCTTT
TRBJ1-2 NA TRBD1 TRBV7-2 CASSRWTGPYGYTF TGTGCCAGCAGCCGATGGACAGGGCCCTATGGCTACACCTTC
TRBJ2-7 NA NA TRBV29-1 CSVAGETSSYEQYF TGCAGCGTCGCCGGGGAAACTTCCTCCTACGAGCAGTACTTC
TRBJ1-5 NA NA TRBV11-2 CASSPDTRGDQPQHF TGTGCCAGCAGCCCCGACACCCGGGGAGATCAGCCCCAGCATTTT
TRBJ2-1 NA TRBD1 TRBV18 CASSPFTGGSYNEQFF TGTGCCAGCTCACCTTTCACAGGGGGCTCTTACAATGAGCAGTTCTTC
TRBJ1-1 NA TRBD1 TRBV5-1 CASSGTGAGTEAFF TGCGCCAGCAGCGGCACAGGGGCCGGCACTGAAGCTTTCTTT
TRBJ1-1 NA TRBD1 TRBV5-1 CASSSREGARAFF TGCGCCAGCAGCTCCCGGGAGGGGGCAAGGGCTTTCTTT
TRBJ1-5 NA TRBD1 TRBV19 CASSLTTGHSNQPQHF TGTGCCAGTAGTCTCACGACAGGGCATAGCAATCAGCCCCAGCATTTT
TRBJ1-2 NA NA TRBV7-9 CASSPGTPWDYGYTF TGTGCCAGCAGCCCTGGGACTCCTTGGGACTATGGCTACACCTTC
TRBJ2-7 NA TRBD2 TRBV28 CASSTSGTYEQYF TGTGCCAGCAGTACTAGCGGGACCTACGAGCAGTACTTC
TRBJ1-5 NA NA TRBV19 CASSRAGTRNQPQHF TGTGCCAGTAGTAGGGCGGGCACCCGAAATCAGCCCCAGCATTTT
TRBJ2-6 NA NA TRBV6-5 CASSYGGSGANVLTF TGTGCCAGCAGTTATGGGGGCTCTGGGGCCAACGTCCTGACTTTC
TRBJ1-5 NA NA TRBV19 CASSIRPGGAGQHF TGTGCCAGTAGTATCCGCCCCGGGGGCGCGGGGCAGCATTTT
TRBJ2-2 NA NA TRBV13 CASSLAGQTGELFF TGTGCCAGCAGCTTAGCCGGGCAGACCGGGGAGCTGTTTTTT
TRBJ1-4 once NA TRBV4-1 CASSQDQTGEGLFF TGCGCCAGCAGCCAAGATCAAACGGGGGAAGGACTGTTTTTT
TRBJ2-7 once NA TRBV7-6 CASSSPYGPSSSYEQYF TGTGCCAGCAGCTCCCCCTACGGTCCTAGCAGCTCCTACGAGCAGTACTTC
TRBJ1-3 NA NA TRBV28 CASSLLGVTNTIYF TGTGCCAGCAGTTTATTAGGGGTCACGAACACCATATATTTT
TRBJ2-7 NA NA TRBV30 CAWSVSWVADEQYF TGTGCCTGGAGTGTATCTTGGGTGGCGGACGAGCAGTACTTC
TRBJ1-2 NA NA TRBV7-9 CASSFQLEHGYTF TGTGCCAGCAGCTTTCAACTTGAACATGGCTACACCTTC
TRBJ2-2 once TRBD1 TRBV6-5 CASSFLGQENTGELFF TGTGCCAGCAGTTTTTTAGGACAGGAGAACACCGGGGAGCTGTTTTTT
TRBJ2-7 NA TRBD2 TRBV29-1 CSYSSATSGYEQYF TGCAGCTATTCTTCCGCAACTAGCGGCTACGAGCAGTACTTC
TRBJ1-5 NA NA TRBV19 CASRRNNQPQHF TGTGCCAGTAGACGGAACAATCAGCCCCAGCATTTT